This TCR beta chain was recovered during a study of T cell repertoires in cytomegalovirus infection. Regarding the study as a whole: CMV-specific TCR beta clonotypes restricted by HLA-C were the ones dominating the ex vivo response. Cumulative public TCR beta family frequency identified CMV carriers with the relevant HLA.

Trimming took off 4 bases at V and 3 bases at J, with 13 bases between the two ends. The CDR3 has 16 amino acids. The germline gives CDR1 MNHEY, CDR2 SVGEGT. TCRdb reprocessed the reads with MiXCR, giving one entry per CDR3 protein. The profile covers around 630,000 distinct CDR3 sequences, with roughly 26% appearing a single time and 8% taken by the ten largest. This clonotype was found a few times. Its specificity is unknown. Sequenced input: CD8+ T cells from PBMCs. The chain has TRBV6-2 or TRBV6-3 and TRBJ2-6; D gene uncertain. The source of this sequence is a human donor in good health (CMV status not recorded). Some clones in this sample may be carry-over from other donors' samples. The CDR3 region is CASSLETDIGANVLTF. The CDR3 DNA follows: TGTGCCAGCAGTTTGGAAACAGACATTGGGGCCAACGTCCTGACTTTC.